The T cell receptor beta chain described here comes from a study of blood T cell repertoires in COVID-19. Across the whole study: Donors in the United States, Italy and Spain gave samples during acute or convalescent COVID-19.

V was shortened by 4 bases and J by 5 bases, with 20 bases between the two germline ends. The germline CDR1 and CDR2 sequences are LGHDT and YNNKEL (reference sequence). This CDR3 region has 16 residues. The study recruited people aged roughly 18 to 100 years across more than 20 US areas. Participants in the exposed group had met a COVID-19 case in the 2 weeks before joining the study. In the original workflow: Amplification with reference gene primers provided the estimates of nucleated cell counts. Some clones are missing from TCRdb's copy, which holds only in-frame ones; the method was immunoSEQ multiplex PCR. V and J calls plus clone size are reproduced from that table; the DNA served to infer D and trimming. This sample has more than 300,000 clones, with 90% found just once.

This receptor was taken from a woman aged 30 to 39 who had been exposed to COVID-19. The sequenced sample was PBMCs or T cells enriched from blood (not recorded which). The chain links TRBV3-1 (or the pseudogene TRBV3-2) to TRBJ2-5; D is possibly TRBD2 (7 bases). The DNA of the CDR3 is TGTGCCAGCAGCCGCGGGAGAGGGGGGATCGGGGAGACCCAGTACTTC. Translating it yields CASSRGRGGIGETQYF.